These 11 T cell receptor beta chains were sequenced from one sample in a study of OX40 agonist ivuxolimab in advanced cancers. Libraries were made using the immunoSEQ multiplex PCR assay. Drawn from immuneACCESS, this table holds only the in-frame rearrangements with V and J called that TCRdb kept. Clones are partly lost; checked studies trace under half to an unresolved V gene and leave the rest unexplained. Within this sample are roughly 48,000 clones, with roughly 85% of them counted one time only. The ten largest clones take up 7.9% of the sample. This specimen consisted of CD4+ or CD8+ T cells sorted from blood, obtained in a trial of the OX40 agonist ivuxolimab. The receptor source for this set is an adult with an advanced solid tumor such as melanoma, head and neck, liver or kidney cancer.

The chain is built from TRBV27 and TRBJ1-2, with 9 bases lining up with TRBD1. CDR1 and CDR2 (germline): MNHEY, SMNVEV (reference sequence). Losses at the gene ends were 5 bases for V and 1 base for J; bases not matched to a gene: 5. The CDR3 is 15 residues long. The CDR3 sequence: CASSQQGAGNYGYTF. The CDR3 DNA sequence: TGTGCCAGCAGTCAACAGGGGGCGGGTAACTATGGCTACACCTTC.

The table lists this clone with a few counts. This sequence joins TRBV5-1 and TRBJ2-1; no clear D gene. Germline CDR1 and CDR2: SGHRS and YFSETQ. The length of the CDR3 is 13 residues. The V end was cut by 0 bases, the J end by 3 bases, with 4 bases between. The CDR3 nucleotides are TGCGCCAGCAGCTTGGACAGCTACAATGAGCAGTTCTTC. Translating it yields CASSLDSYNEQFF.

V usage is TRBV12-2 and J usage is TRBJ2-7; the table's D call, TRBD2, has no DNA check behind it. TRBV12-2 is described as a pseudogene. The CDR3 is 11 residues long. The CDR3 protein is CASRPAGPQYF. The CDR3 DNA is TGTGCAAGTCGCCCGGCGGGACCTCAGTACTTC.

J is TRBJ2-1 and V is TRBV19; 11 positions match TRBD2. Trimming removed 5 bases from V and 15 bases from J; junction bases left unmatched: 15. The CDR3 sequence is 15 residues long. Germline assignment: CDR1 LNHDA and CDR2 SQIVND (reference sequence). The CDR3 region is CASSLGTSGTLYLFF. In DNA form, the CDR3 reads TGTGCCAGTAGTCTCGGGACTAGCGGTACCCTTTATCTGTTCTTC.

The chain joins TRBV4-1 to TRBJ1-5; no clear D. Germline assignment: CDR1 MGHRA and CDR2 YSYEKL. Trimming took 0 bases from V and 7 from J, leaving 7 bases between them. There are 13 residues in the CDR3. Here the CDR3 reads CASSQDPGQPQHF. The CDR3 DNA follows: TGCGCCAGCAGCCAAGACCCAGGCCAGCCCCAGCATTTT.

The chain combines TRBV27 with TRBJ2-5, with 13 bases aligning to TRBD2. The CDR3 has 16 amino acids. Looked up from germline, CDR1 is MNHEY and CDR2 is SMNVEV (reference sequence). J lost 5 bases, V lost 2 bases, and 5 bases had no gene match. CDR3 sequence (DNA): TGTGCCAGCAGTTTAGGGGTACTAGCGGGAGGGGAGACCCAGTACTTC. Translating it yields CASSLGVLAGGETQYF.

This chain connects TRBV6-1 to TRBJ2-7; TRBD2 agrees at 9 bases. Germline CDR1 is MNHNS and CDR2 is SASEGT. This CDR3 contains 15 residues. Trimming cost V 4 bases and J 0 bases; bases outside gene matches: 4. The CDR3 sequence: CASSVETSGSYEQYF. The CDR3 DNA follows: TGTGCCAGCAGTGTTGAGACTAGCGGCTCCTACGAGCAGTACTTC.

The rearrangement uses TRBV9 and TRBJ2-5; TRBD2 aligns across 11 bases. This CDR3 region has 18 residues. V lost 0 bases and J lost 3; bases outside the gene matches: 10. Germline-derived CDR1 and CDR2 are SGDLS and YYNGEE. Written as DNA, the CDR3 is TGTGCCAGCAGCGTAGACAGTAGCGGGAGGGCGGCGAAAGAGACCCAGTACTTC. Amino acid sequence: CASSVDSSGRAAKETQYF. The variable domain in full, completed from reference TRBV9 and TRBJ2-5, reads DSGVTQTPKHLITATGQRVTLRCSPRSGDLSVYWYQQSLDQGLQFLIQYYNGEERAKGNILERFSAQQFPDLHSELNLSSLELGDSALYFCASSVDSSGRAAKETQYFGPGTRLLVL.

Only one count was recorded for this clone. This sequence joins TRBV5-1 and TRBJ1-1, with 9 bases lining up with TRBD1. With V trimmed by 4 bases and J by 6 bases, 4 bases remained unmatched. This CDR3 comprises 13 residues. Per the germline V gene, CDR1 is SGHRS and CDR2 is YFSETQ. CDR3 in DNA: TGCGCCAGCAGCCTACAGGGGGCCCCTGAAGCTTTCTTT. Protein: CASSLQGAPEAFF.

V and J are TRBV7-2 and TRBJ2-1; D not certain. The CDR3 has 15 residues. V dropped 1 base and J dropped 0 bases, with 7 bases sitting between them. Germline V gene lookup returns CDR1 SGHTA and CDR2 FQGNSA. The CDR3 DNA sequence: TGTGCCAGCAGCTTAGACATAAGCTCCTACAATGAGCAGTTCTTC. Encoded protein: CASSLDISSYNEQFF.

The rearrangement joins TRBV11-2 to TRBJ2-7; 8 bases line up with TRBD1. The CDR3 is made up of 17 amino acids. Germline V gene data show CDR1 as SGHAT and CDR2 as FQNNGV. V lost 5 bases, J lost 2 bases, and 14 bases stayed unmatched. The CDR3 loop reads CASSGVGTGQRTYEQYF. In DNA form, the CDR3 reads TGTGCCAGCAGCGGGGTAGGGACAGGACAAAGGACCTACGAGCAGTACTTC.